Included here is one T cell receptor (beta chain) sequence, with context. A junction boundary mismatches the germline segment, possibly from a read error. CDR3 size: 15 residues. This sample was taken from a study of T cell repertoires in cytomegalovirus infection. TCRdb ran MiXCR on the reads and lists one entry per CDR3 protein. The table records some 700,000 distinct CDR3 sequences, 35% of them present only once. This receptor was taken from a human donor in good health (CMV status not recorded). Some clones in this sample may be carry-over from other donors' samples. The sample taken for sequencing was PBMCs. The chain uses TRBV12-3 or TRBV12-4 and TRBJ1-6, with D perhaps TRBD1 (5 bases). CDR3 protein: CDSSCGGSYNSPLHF. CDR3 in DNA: TGTGACAGCTCGTGCGGGGGTAGCTATAATTCACCCCTCCACTTT.